This T cell receptor (beta chain) was recovered during a study of blood T cell repertoires in COVID-19. The method was immunoSEQ multiplex PCR; TCRdb's version includes in-frame clones alone and lacks a portion of them. The table shows around 150,000 clones, with roughly 90% occurring only once. The sample comprised PBMCs or T cells enriched from blood (not recorded which). This receptor was taken from a woman between 45 and 65 years old who had recovered from COVID-19.

The CDR3 protein is CASSNRVGVVNTEAFF. CDR3 coding DNA: TGTGCCAGCAGCAACCGGGTCGGCGTCGTGAACACTGAAGCTTTCTTT. The rearrangement links TRBV14 to TRBJ1-1; no firm D call. Germline loops: CDR1 SGHDN, CDR2 FVKESK. V gave up 5 bases and J gave up 0 bases, with 16 bases separating them. This CDR3 is built from 16 residues.